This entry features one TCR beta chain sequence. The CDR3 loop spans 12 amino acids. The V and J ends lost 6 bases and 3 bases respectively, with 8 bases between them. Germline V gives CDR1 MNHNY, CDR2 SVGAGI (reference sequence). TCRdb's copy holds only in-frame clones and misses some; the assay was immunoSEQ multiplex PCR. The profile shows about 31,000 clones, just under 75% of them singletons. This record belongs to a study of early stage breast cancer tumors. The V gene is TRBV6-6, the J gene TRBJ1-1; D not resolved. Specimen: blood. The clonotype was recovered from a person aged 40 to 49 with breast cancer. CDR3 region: CASRGGHTEAFF. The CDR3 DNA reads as TGTGCCAGCAGGGGTGGGCACACTGAAGCTTTCTTT.